These 31 T cell receptor beta chains were all obtained from the same sample, sequenced in a study of shared clonotypes between healthy human individuals. Here immunoSEQ multiplex PCR was the method, and the copy in TCRdb shows in-frame clones only, minus some. The sample includes about 490,000 clones, over 60% of them seen just once. Sequenced sample: PBMCs. These receptors came from a woman aged 40 to 49 in good health. Some clones in this sample may be carry-over from other donors' samples.

The rearrangement links TRBV4-1 to TRBJ1-5; D gene ambiguous. This CDR3 region has 16 residues. Trimming removed 0 bases at V and 0 bases at J, with 9 bases between. CDR1 and CDR2 (germline): MGHRA, YSYEKL. The CDR3 nucleotides are TGCGCCAGCAGCCAAGATCAAGGATTTAGCAATCAGCCCCAGCATTTT. This sequence encodes CASSQDQGFSNQPQHF.

In this sample, this clone turned up a few times. CDR3: CATSRAQGKQYF. CDR3 sequence (DNA): TGTGCCACCAGCAGAGCACAGGGCAAGCAGTACTTC. The chain combines TRBV15 with TRBJ2-7, with D possibly TRBD1 on 6 matching bases. The CDR3 sequence is 12 residues long. Per germline, CDR1 LNHNV and CDR2 YYDKDF (reference sequence). V lost 1 base and J lost 8, with 9 bases in between.

Details on this clone: At the DNA level, this CDR3 is encoded by other sequences in the same sample as well. The V gene is TRBV5-1, the J gene TRBJ1-2; D gene uncertain. CDR3 size: 13 residues. V shed 4 bases and J shed 6 bases, with 13 bases lying between them. Germline V gene data show CDR1 as SGHRS and CDR2 as YFSETQ. As DNA, the CDR3 is TGCGCCAGCAGCCTGGCTTTGGGAGATGGCTACACCTTC. Translation: CASSLALGDGYTF.

The V call is TRBV4-1, the J call TRBJ1-4; D unresolved. The germline V gene encodes CDR1 MGHRA and CDR2 YSYEKL. CDR3 length: 16 amino acids. V lost 0 bases, J lost 5 bases, and 13 bases lay in between. CDR3 sequence: CASSQDGYLENEKLFF. The CDR3 bases are TGCGCCAGCAGCCAAGATGGATACCTCGAAAATGAAAAACTGTTTTTT.

This clone was counted once. V usage is TRBV5-1 and J usage is TRBJ2-3; D remains ambiguous. This CDR3 spans 13 amino acids. CDR1 is SGHRS, CDR2 YFSETQ, per germline. Trimming removed 0 bases from V and 5 bases from J, with 7 bases in between. CDR3 sequence reads: CASSLENQDTQYF. The CDR3 nucleotides read TGCGCCAGCAGCTTGGAGAATCAAGATACGCAGTATTTT.

The chain employs TRBV27 and TRBJ1-2; 11 nucleotides align to TRBD1. V lost 5 bases to trimming and J lost 7 bases; unmatched junction nucleotides: 12. Per germline, CDR1 MNHEY and CDR2 SMNVEV (reference sequence). This CDR3 comprises 16 residues. The CDR3 sequence is CASSAGQGVQVSGYTF. For the CDR3, the DNA is TGTGCCAGCAGTGCGGGACAGGGGGTGCAGGTGTCTGGCTACACCTTC.

V is TRBV7-8 and J is TRBJ2-7; D gene unclear. CDR1 and CDR2 (germline): SGHVS, FQNEAQ. The germline V and J ends were trimmed by 0 bases and 8 bases, with 23 bases remaining between them. The CDR3 has 17 amino acids. The CDR3 loop reads CASSLAPANRRVTQQYF. The CDR3 DNA reads as TGTGCCAGCAGCTTAGCGCCGGCCAATCGACGAGTTACGCAGCAGTACTTC.

The chain recombines TRBV28 with TRBJ2-7; 7 nucleotides agree with TRBD2. The V gene's germline CDR1 is MDHEN and CDR2 SYDVKM. The ends lost 3 bases at V and 0 bases at J; junction bases unmatched: 5. This CDR3 spans 15 amino acids. CDR3 region: CASSLLSGVSYEQYF. CDR3 bases: TGTGCCAGCAGTTTGCTAAGCGGGGTCTCCTACGAGCAGTACTTC.

This clone has only a few counts. The chain recombines TRBV6-1 with TRBJ1-5; no firm D call. The CDR3 length is 12 residues. Between the trimmed V and J ends, which lost 3 bases and 4 bases, there was a span of 4 bases. Germline CDR1 is MNHNS and CDR2 is SASEGT. The CDR3 spells CASSEQNQPQHF. The CDR3 region has the DNA TGTGCCAGCAGTGAGCAGAATCAGCCCCAGCATTTT.

This clone was seen only once. V and J are TRBV6-1 and TRBJ2-5; tentatively, D is TRBD1 or TRBD2 (5 bases each). The J call may be faulty, since TRBJ2-7 better matches the DNA end. The CDR3 totals 15 residues. CDR1 is MNHNS and CDR2 is SASEGT in the germline V gene. CDR3 region: CASSPRRGGSYEQYF. The CDR3 DNA reads TGTGCCAGCAGTCCCCGTCGTGGGGGCTCCTACGAGCAGTACTTC.

This clone was observed a few times. The CDR3 nucleotides are TGTGCCAGTAGTATACAGGGTGATGATCAGCCCCAGCATTTT. Its protein product is CASSIQGDDQPQHF. This rearrangement joins TRBV19 to TRBJ1-5, with D perhaps TRBD1 (5 bases). Germline assignment: CDR1 LNHDA and CDR2 SQIVND (reference sequence). The CDR3 is made up of 14 amino acids. V was cut by 2 bases and J by 5 bases, with 10 bases left in between.

The rearrangement links TRBV7-2 to TRBJ2-7; D may be TRBD1 (6 bases). Trimming removed 6 bases at V and 4 bases at J, with 19 bases between. The germline CDR1 and CDR2 sequences are SGHTA and FQGNSA. CDR3 length: 15 amino acids. The CDR3 sequence is CASRLTPEGVYEQYF. The CDR3 bases are TGTGCCAGCAGATTGACACCTGAGGGGGTGTACGAGCAGTACTTC.

V usage is TRBV19 and J usage is TRBJ2-1, with D possibly being TRBD2 (7 bases). The germline V gene has CDR1 LNHDA and CDR2 SQIVND (reference sequence). The CDR3 is 17 residues long. Deletions cut 5 bases from V and 5 bases from J, with 22 bases between. As DNA, the CDR3 is TGTGCCAGTAGTGGGTCAGGGGACTATTCCCCTGACAATGAGCAGTTCTTC. Translated, it gives CASSGSGDYSPDNEQFF.

The V gene is TRBV5-4, the J gene TRBJ2-7, with D perhaps being TRBD1 or TRBD2 (5 bases each). Germline V gene sequence: CDR1 SGHNT, CDR2 YYREEE (reference sequence). There are 14 residues in the CDR3. Trimming took 4 bases from V and 2 from J, leaving 13 bases between them. Here the CDR3 reads CASSGDPTAYEQYF. CDR3 nucleotides: TGTGCCAGCAGCGGGGACCCGACTGCCTACGAGCAGTACTTC.

This chain uses TRBV30 with TRBJ1-6, with 8 bases fitting TRBD1. J was trimmed by 6 bases and V by 4 bases; bases with no gene match: 5. The CDR3 runs 14 residues. CDR1 GTSNPN and CDR2 SVGIG come from the germline V gene (reference sequence). CDR3 bases: TGTGCCTGGAACTCCGGGACAGGTAATTCACCCCTCCACTTT. This sequence encodes CAWNSGTGNSPLHF.

Only one count was recorded for this clone. The rearrangement joins TRBV6-5 to TRBJ2-7, with a tentative D call TRBD1 (5 bases). V shed 6 bases and J shed 1 base, with 10 bases lying between them. This CDR3 comprises 13 residues. Germline V CDR1 and CDR2: MNHEY, SVGAGI. CDR3 loop: CASSQQVSYEQYF. CDR3 bases: TGTGCCAGCAGCCAACAGGTATCCTACGAGCAGTACTTC.

Comment on this clone: A far more abundant clone sits one base away, making this likely a read error. V usage is TRBV7-9 and J usage is TRBJ2-1, with D perhaps TRBD2 (7 bases). The germline V gene encodes CDR1 SEHNR and CDR2 FQNEAQ (reference sequence). The CDR3 has 16 amino acids. CDR3 residues: CASSAWGGVSYNEQLF. The CDR3, as DNA: TGTGCCAGCAGCGCCTGGGGGGGCGTCTCCTACAATGAGCAGCTCTTC.

The chain couples TRBV6-5 to TRBJ1-1, with 7 nucleotides matching TRBD1. The V gene's germline CDR1 is MNHEY and CDR2 SVGAGI. Trimming cost V 7 bases and J 1 base; bases outside gene matches: 6. This CDR3 comprises 14 residues. The CDR3 sequence: CASTRDRANTEAFF. DNA for the CDR3: TGTGCCAGCACCCGGGACAGAGCGAACACTGAAGCTTTCTTT.

This chain links TRBV5-1 with TRBJ2-1; D could derive from TRBD1 or TRBD2 (5 bases each). Germline V gene data show CDR1 as SGHRS and CDR2 as YFSETQ. Trimming took 0 bases from V and 1 from J, leaving 8 bases between them. This CDR3 spans 15 amino acids. CDR3 bases: TGCGCCAGCAGCTTGGTAGGGGAGTCCTACAATGAGCAGTTCTTC. Its translation is CASSLVGESYNEQFF.

This rearrangement joins TRBV19 to TRBJ1-4; D ambiguous. Germline V lookup: CDR1 LNHDA, CDR2 SQIVND (reference sequence). V was trimmed by 5 bases and J by 5 bases, leaving 9 bases between them. CDR3 length: 13 residues. The CDR3 is CASSEGRNEKLFF. DNA for the CDR3: TGTGCCAGTAGTGAGGGCCGAAATGAAAAACTGTTTTTT.

This chain uses TRBV5-1 with TRBJ2-1; D is perhaps TRBD2 (5 bases). CDR1 is SGHRS, CDR2 YFSETQ, per germline. Trimming stripped 4 bases from V and 7 bases from J, with 18 bases between. The CDR3 is 15 amino acids. The CDR3 region has the DNA TGCGCCAGCAGCCCGGGGTCGATCGGCGTGAATGAGCAGTTCTTC. Protein sequence: CASSPGSIGVNEQFF.

The chain links TRBV7-2 to TRBJ2-1; the match to TRBD2 covers 12 bases. Trimming cost V 1 base and J 12 bases; bases outside gene matches: 7. The germline V gene encodes CDR1 SGHTA and CDR2 FQGNSA. The length of the CDR3 is 15 residues. The CDR3 region is CASSLGSSGRARQFF. CDR3 in DNA: TGTGCCAGCAGCTTAGGTTCTAGCGGGAGGGCCAGGCAGTTCTTC.

V usage is TRBV18 and J usage is TRBJ2-7; 9 bases are shared with TRBD1. The CDR3 loop spans 15 amino acids. Per the germline V gene, CDR1 is KGHSH and CDR2 is LQKENI. J lost 3 bases, V lost 3 bases, and 6 bases had no gene match. The CDR3 region is CASSPSGTGIYEQYF. CDR3 in DNA: TGTGCCAGCTCACCTTCCGGGACAGGGATCTACGAGCAGTACTTC.

A few counts support this clone. The gene calls are TRBV11-1 and TRBJ2-3; 8 bases align to TRBD2. There are 19 residues in the CDR3. The V gene end was trimmed by 0 bases and the J gene end by 1 base; junction bases not matched to a gene: 12. Germline CDR1 reads SGHAT; CDR2 reads FQDESV (reference sequence). The CDR3 region has the DNA TGTGCCAGCAGCTTAGCGGCCTGGCGGGAGGAAATGGGCACAGATACGCAGTATTTT. Encoded protein: CASSLAAWREEMGTDTQYF.

The chain employs TRBV28 and TRBJ1-6; TRBD1 matches 9 bases. V trimming: 3 bases; J trimming: 8 bases; junction bases outside the gene matches: 5. This CDR3 region has 15 residues. Germline CDR1 MDHEN, CDR2 SYDVKM. CDR3 amino acids: CASSFSGTGYSPLHF. DNA for the CDR3: TGTGCCAGCAGTTTCTCCGGGACAGGGTATTCACCCCTCCACTTT.

The J gene is TRBJ2-7, the V gene TRBV11-1; 9 nucleotides align to TRBD2. This CDR3 contains 14 residues. V was clipped by 1 base and J by 10 bases; unmatched bases: 8. Germline lookup yields CDR1 SGHAT and CDR2 FQDESV (reference sequence). Here the CDR3 reads CASSLVAGTSFQYF. The CDR3 nucleotides read TGTGCCAGCAGCTTAGTAGCCGGGACTAGCTTCCAGTACTTC.

This clone was picked up one time. The chain carries TRBV30 and TRBJ2-5; perhaps TRBD1 as D (6 bases). Germline assignment: CDR1 GTSNPN and CDR2 SVGIG (reference sequence). The CDR3 has 17 residues. V dropped 0 bases and J dropped 5 bases, with 22 bases sitting between them. The CDR3 DNA reads TGTGCCTGGAGTGTACATGGAGCGAGGGGGATTGGGGAGACCCAGTACTTC. Encoded protein: CAWSVHGARGIGETQYF.

In this sample, this clone turned up once. The genes are TRBV30 and TRBJ2-1; 8 bases map to TRBD2. This CDR3 contains 12 residues. The germline V gene encodes CDR1 GTSNPN and CDR2 SVGIG (reference sequence). Losses at the gene ends were 8 bases for V and 8 bases for J; bases not matched to a gene: 8. DNA for the CDR3: TGTGCCGCGTTTCGGGAGGGGGATGAGCAGTTCTTC. Translating it yields CAAFREGDEQFF.

J is TRBJ1-1 and V is TRBV28, with 9 bases matching TRBD1. Per the germline V gene, CDR1 is MDHEN and CDR2 is SYDVKM. V was pared by 5 bases and J by 1 base, with 5 bases of the junction left unmatched. This CDR3 contains 15 residues. The chain's CDR3 is CASSGRTGANTEAFF. The CDR3 nucleotides are TGTGCCAGCAGTGGGAGGACAGGGGCGAACACTGAAGCTTTCTTT.

V and J are TRBV28 and TRBJ1-1; D gene unclear. The CDR3 contains 13 residues. The germline V and J ends were trimmed by 5 bases and 6 bases, with 13 bases remaining between them. The germline CDR1 and CDR2 sequences are MDHEN and SYDVKM. CDR3 sequence: CASSPRRVAEAFF. CDR3 in DNA: TGTGCCAGCAGTCCGCGGCGGGTCGCTGAAGCTTTCTTT.

This clone has just a few counts. V is TRBV30 and J is TRBJ1-1, with TRBD1 as a possible D gene (6 bases). Germline V CDR1 and CDR2: GTSNPN, SVGIG (reference sequence). The CDR3 loop spans 11 amino acids. V gave up 5 bases and J gave up 5 bases, with 9 bases separating them. Here the CDR3 reads CAWEQGTEAFF. Here the CDR3 DNA reads TGTGCCTGGGAACAGGGTACTGAAGCTTTCTTT. The variable domain in full, with the rest retrieved from reference TRBV30 and TRBJ1-1, is SQTIHQWPATLVQPVGSPLSLECTVEGTSNPNLYWYRQAAGRGLQLLFYSVGIGQISSEVPQNLSASRPQDRQFILSSKKLLLSDSGFYLCAWEQGTEAFFGQGTRLTVV.